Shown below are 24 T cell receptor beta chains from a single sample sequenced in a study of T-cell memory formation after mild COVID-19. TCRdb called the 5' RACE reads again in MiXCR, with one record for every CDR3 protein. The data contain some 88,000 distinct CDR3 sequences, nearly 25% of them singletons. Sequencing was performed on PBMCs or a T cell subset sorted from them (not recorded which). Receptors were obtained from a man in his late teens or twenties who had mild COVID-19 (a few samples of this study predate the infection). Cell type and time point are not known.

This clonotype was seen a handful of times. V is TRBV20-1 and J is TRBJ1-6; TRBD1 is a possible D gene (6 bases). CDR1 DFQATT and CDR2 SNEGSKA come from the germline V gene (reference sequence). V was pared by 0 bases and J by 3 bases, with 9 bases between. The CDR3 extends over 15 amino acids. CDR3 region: CSARDRGDYNSPLHF. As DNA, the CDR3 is TGCAGTGCTAGAGATAGGGGGGACTATAATTCACCCCTCCACTTT.

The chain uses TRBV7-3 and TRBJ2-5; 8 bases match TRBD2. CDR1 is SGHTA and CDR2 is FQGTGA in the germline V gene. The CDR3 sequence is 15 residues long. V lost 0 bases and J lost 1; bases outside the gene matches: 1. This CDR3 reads CASSLTGLGQETQYF. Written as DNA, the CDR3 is TGTGCCAGCAGCTTAACGGGACTAGGCCAAGAGACCCAGTACTTC.

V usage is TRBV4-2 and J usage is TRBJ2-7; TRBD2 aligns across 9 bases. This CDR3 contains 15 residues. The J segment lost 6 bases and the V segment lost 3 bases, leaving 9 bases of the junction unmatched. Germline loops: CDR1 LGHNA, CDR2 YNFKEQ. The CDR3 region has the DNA TGTGCCAGCAGCCAGCCTCCGGGACTAGCCTCCGAGCAGTACGTC. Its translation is CASSQPPGLASEQYV.

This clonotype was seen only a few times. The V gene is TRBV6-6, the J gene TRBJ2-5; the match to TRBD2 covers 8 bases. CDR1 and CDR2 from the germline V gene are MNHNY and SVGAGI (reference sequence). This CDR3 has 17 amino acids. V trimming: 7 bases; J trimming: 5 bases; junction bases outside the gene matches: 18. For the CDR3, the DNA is TGTGCCAGCAATGGACTCGGAGCGGGGGAATCGCCTGAGACCCAGTACTTC. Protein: CASNGLGAGESPETQYF.

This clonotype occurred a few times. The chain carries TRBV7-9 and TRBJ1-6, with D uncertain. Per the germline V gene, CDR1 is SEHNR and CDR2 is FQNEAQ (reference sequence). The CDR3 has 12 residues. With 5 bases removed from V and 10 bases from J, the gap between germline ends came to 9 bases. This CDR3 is CASSPPRSPLHF. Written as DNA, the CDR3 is TGTGCCAGCAGCCCCCCGCGGTCACCCCTCCACTTT. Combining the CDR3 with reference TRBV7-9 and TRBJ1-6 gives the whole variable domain DTGVSQNPRHKITKRGQNVTFRCDPISEHNRLYWYRQTLGQGPEFLTYFQNEAQLEKSRLLSDRFSAERPKGSFSTLEIQRTEQGDSAMYLCASSPPRSPLHFGNGTRLTVT.

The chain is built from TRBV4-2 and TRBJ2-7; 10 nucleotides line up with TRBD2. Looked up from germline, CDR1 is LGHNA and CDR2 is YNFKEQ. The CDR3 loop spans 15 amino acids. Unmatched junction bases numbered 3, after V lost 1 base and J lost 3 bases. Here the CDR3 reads CASSQGLAGVYEQYF. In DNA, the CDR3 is TGTGCCAGCAGCCAAGGGCTAGCGGGGGTCTACGAGCAGTACTTC.

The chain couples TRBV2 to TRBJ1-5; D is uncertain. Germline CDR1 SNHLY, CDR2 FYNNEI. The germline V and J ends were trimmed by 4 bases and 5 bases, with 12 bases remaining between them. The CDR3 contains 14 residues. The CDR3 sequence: CASSVAPRYQPQHF. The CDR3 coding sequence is TGTGCCAGCAGTGTAGCCCCCCGTTATCAGCCCCAGCATTTT.

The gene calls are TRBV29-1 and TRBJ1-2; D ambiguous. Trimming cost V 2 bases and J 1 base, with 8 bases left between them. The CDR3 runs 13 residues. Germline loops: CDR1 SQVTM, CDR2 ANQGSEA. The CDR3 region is CSVESHNNYGYTF. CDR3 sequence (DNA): TGCAGCGTTGAAAGTCATAATAACTATGGCTACACCTTC.

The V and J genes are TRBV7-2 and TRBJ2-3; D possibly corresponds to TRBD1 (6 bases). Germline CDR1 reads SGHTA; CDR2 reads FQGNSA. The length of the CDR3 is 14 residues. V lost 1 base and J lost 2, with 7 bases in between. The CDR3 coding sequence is TGTGCCAGCAGCTTAGAGGGGGTCACAGATACGCAGTATTTT. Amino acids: CASSLEGVTDTQYF. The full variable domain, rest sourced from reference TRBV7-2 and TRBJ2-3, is GAGVSQSPSNKVTEKGKDVELRCDPISGHTALYWYRQSLGQGLEFLIYFQGNSAPDKSGLPSDRFSAERTGGSVSTLTIQRTQQEDSAVYLCASSLEGVTDTQYFGPGTRLTVL.

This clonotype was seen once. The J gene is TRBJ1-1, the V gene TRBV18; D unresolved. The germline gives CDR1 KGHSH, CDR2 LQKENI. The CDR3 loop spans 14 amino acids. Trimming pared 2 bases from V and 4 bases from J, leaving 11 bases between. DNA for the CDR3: TGTGCCAGCTCACCATCCCCTGCCCTCACTGAAGCTTTCTTT. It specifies CASSPSPALTEAFF.

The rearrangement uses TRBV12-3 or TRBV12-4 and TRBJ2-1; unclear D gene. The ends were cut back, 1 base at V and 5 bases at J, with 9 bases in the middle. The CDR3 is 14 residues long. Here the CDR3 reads CASSLVGKNNEQFF. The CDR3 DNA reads TGTGCCAGCAGTTTAGTAGGAAAGAACAATGAGCAGTTCTTC.

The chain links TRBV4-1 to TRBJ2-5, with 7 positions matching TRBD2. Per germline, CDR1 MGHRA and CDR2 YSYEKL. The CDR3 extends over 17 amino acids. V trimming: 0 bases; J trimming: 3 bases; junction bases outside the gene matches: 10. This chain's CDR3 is CASSQDGGRGGKETQYF. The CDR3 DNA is TGCGCCAGCAGCCAAGATGGAGGCCGCGGGGGAAAAGAGACCCAGTACTTC.

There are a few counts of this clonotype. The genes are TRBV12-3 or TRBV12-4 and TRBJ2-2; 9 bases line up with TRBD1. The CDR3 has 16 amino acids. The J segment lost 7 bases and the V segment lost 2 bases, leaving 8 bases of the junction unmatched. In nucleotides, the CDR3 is TGTGCCAGCAGTTTATGGCACAGGGGGCCGAACGGGGAGCTGTTTTTT. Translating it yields CASSLWHRGPNGELFF.

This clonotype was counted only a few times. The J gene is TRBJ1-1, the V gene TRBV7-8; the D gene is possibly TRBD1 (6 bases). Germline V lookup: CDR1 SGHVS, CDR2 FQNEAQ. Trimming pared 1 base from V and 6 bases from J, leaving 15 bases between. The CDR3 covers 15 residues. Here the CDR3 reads CASSLGGARAAEAFF. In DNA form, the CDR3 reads TGTGCCAGCAGCTTAGGGGGGGCCCGTGCCGCTGAAGCTTTCTTT.

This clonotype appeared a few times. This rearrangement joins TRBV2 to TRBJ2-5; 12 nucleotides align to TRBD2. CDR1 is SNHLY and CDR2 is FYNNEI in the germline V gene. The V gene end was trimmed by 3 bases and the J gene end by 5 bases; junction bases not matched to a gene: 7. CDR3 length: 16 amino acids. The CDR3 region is CASSDPSGGADETQYF. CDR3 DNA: TGTGCCAGCAGTGACCCTAGCGGGGGGGCCGATGAGACCCAGTACTTC.

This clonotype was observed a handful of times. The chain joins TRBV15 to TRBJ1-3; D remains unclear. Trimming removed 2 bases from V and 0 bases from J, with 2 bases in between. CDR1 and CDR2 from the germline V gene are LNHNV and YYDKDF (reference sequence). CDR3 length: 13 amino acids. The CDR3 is CATSRTSGNTIYF. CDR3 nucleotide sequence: TGTGCCACCAGCAGAACCTCTGGAAACACCATATATTTT. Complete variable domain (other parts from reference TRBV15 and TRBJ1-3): DAMVIQNPRYQVTQFGKPVTLSCSQTLNHNVMYWYQQKSSQAPKLLFHYYDKDFNNEADTPDNFQSRRPNTSFCFLDIRSPGLGDTAMYLCATSRTSGNTIYFGEGSWLTVV.

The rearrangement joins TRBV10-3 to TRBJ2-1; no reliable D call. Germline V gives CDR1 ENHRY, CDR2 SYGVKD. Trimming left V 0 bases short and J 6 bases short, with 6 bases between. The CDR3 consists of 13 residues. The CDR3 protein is CAISESGVNEQFF. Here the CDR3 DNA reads TGTGCCATCAGTGAGTCGGGTGTCAATGAGCAGTTCTTC.

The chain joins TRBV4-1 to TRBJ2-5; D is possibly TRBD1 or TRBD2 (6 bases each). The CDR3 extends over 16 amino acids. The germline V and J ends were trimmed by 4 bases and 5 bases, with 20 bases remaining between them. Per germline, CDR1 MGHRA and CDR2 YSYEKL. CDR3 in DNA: TGCGCCAGCAGCCGTGGGGGGCGATCTGGGACTGAGACCCAGTACTTC. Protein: CASSRGGRSGTETQYF.

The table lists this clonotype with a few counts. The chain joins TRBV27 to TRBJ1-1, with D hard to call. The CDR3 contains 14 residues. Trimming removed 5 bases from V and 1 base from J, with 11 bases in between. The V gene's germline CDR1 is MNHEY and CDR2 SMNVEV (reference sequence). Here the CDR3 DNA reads TGTGCCAGCAGTCCGGGGATCTCGAACACTGAAGCTTTCTTT. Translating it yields CASSPGISNTEAFF.

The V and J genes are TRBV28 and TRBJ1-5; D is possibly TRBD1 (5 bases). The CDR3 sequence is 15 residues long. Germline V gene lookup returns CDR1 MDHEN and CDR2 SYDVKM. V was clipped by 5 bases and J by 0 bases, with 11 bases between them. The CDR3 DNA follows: TGTGCCAGCAGTCTAACAGGTGATAGCAATCAGCCCCAGCATTTT. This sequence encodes CASSLTGDSNQPQHF.

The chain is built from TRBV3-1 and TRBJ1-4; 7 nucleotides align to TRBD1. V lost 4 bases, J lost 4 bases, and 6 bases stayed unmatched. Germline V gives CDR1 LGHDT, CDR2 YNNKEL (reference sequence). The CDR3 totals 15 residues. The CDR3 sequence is CASSPQGVFNEKLFF. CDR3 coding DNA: TGTGCCAGCAGCCCTCAGGGGGTGTTTAATGAAAAACTGTTTTTT. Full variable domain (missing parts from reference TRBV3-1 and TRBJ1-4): DTAVSQTPKYLVTQMGNDKSIKCEQNLGHDTMYWYKQDSKKFLKIMFSYNNKELIINETVPNRFSPKSPDKAHLNLHINSLELGDSAVYFCASSPQGVFNEKLFFGSGTQLSVL.

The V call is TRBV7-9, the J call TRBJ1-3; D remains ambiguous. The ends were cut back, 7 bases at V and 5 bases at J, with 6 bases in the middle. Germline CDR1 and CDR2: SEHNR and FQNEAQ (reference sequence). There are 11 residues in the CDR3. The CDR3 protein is CASTPRNTIYF. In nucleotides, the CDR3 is TGTGCCAGCACCCCCCGAAACACCATATATTTT.

The CDR3: CASREKPGQAYNEQFF. The CDR3 DNA is TGTGCCAGCAGAGAAAAACCGGGACAGGCATACAATGAGCAGTTCTTC. The V call is TRBV2, the J call TRBJ2-1; 8 bases are a match to TRBD1. CDR3 length: 16 amino acids. V trimming: 6 bases; J trimming: 4 bases; junction bases outside the gene matches: 11. Per germline, CDR1 SNHLY and CDR2 FYNNEI.

The CDR3 nucleotides are TGCGCCAGCAGCCAAGAAGGGGGCTCACGACCGGGTCAGCCCCAGCATTTT. This sequence encodes CASSQEGGSRPGQPQHF. This chain links TRBV4-1 with TRBJ1-5, with 7 positions matching TRBD1. There are 17 residues in the CDR3. Losses at the gene ends were 0 bases for V and 6 bases for J; bases not matched to a gene: 11. Looked up from germline, CDR1 is MGHRA and CDR2 is YSYEKL.